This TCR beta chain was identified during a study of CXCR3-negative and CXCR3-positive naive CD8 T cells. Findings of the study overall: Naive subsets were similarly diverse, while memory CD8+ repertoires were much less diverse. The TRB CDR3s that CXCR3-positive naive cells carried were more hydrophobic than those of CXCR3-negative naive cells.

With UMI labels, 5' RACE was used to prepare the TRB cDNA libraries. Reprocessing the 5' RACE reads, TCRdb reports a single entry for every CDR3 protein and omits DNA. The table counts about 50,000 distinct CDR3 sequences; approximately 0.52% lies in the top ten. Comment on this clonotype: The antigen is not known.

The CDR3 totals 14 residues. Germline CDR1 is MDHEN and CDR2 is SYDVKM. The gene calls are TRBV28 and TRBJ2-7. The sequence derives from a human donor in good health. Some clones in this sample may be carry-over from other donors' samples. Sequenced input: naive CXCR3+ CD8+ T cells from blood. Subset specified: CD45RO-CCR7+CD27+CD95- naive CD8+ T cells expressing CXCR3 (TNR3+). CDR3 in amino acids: CASSLSAYSYEQYF.